Presented here are 15 T cell receptor beta chains from one specimen sequenced in a study of blood T cell repertoires in COVID-19. Sequencing was performed with immunoSEQ multiplex PCR; in TCRdb, only in-frame clones are kept and a portion is missing. This table has 100,000 to 150,000 clones, 85% appearing once. Sequenced: peripheral blood. The receptors come from a woman of 80 years or more with COVID-19, enrolled during active disease.

The V call is TRBV7-2, the J call TRBJ2-3, with D possibly being TRBD2 (5 bases). The CDR3 contains 16 residues. Germline loops: CDR1 SGHTA, CDR2 FQGNSA. The V and J ends lost 1 base and 1 base respectively, with 12 bases between them. CDR3 DNA sequence: TGTGCCAGCAGCTTAGGGGGAGTGATGGGCACAGATACGCAGTATTTT. It is translated as CASSLGGVMGTDTQYF. Variable domain in full (rest from reference TRBV7-2 and TRBJ2-3): GAGVSQSPSNKVTEKGKDVELRCDPISGHTALYWYRQSLGQGLEFLIYFQGNSAPDKSGLPSDRFSAERTGGSVSTLTIQRTQQEDSAVYLCASSLGGVMGTDTQYFGPGTRLTVL.

This clone was observed once. The CDR3 reads CASSPTGSRNYGYTF. DNA for the CDR3: TGTGCCAGCAGTCCGACAGGGTCGAGAAACTATGGCTACACCTTC. V and J are TRBV27 and TRBJ1-2; 7 bases fit TRBD1. This CDR3 region has 15 residues. From germline, CDR1 is MNHEY and CDR2 SMNVEV (reference sequence). Trimming removed 5 bases from V and 2 bases from J; junction bases left unmatched: 8.

The chain couples TRBV2 to TRBJ2-1, with 11 bases lining up with TRBD2. Trimming removed 5 bases from V and 8 bases from J; junction bases left unmatched: 5. Germline V lookup: CDR1 SNHLY, CDR2 FYNNEI. This CDR3 region has 14 residues. The CDR3 is CASSIAGGRDEQFF. CDR3 DNA sequence: TGTGCCAGCAGTATAGCGGGAGGGAGGGATGAGCAGTTCTTC.

The genes are TRBV29-1 and TRBJ1-2, with unresolved D. This CDR3 contains 11 residues. Deletions cut 4 bases from V and 6 bases from J, with 9 bases between. Germline lookup yields CDR1 SQVTM and CDR2 ANQGSEA. The CDR3 sequence is CSVGIGDGYTF. For the CDR3, the DNA is TGCAGCGTTGGTATCGGGGATGGCTACACCTTC.

This chain joins TRBV3-1 (or the pseudogene TRBV3-2) and TRBJ2-7; 8 positions agree with TRBD2. V shed 3 bases, J shed 4 bases, and the junction held 17 bases outside the gene matches. The CDR3 extends over 18 amino acids. Per germline, CDR1 LGHDT and CDR2 YNNKEL (reference sequence). CDR3 protein: CASSQESTGTRRRYEQYF. The CDR3 DNA follows: TGTGCCAGCAGCCAGGAATCAACCGGGACTAGGCGCAGATACGAGCAGTACTTC.

The chain links TRBV9 to TRBJ1-4, with 9 bases lining up with TRBD1. The V segment lost 3 bases and the J segment 7 bases; nucleotides outside the gene matches: 7. The CDR3 runs to 15 residues. Germline V lookup: CDR1 SGDLS, CDR2 YYNGEE. In DNA, the CDR3 is TGTGCCAGCAGCGGATTTGACAGGGGGACTGAAAAACTGTTTTTT. It codes for CASSGFDRGTEKLFF.

J is TRBJ2-7 and V is TRBV10-3; 10 bases match TRBD2. This CDR3 comprises 14 residues. The V gene end was trimmed by 9 bases and the J gene end by 5 bases; junction bases not matched to a gene: 10. CDR1 and CDR2 from the germline V gene are ENHRY and SYGVKD. The CDR3 DNA is TGTGCCATTAGGGCTAGCGGGAGTACAGACGAGCAGTACTTC. It translates to CAIRASGSTDEQYF.

The chain is built from TRBV6-6 and TRBJ2-3; TRBD1 matches at 9 bases. Trimming took 5 bases from V and 9 from J; bases not matched to a gene: 9. The CDR3 has 14 residues. CDR1 and CDR2 (germline): MNHNY, SVGAGI (reference sequence). This chain's CDR3 is CASSDPLGQGTQYF. CDR3 in DNA: TGTGCCAGCAGTGATCCTCTGGGACAGGGCACGCAGTATTTT.

The rearrangement links TRBV6-6 to TRBJ1-6, with D tentatively TRBD1 (6 bases). V was cut by 10 bases and J by 9 bases, with 16 bases left in between. Germline CDR1 reads MNHNY; CDR2 reads SVGAGI (reference sequence). The CDR3 contains 13 residues. This chain's CDR3 is CATKGDIGSPLHF. The CDR3 DNA is TGTGCCACCAAAGGGGACATAGGTTCACCCCTCCACTTT.

The V gene is TRBV6-5, the J gene TRBJ2-1; 9 bases agree with TRBD2. This CDR3 contains 15 residues. With V trimmed by 6 bases and J by 4 bases, 7 bases remained unmatched. Germline CDR1 MNHEY, CDR2 SVGAGI. CDR3 amino acids: CASSHSGSSYNEQFF. As DNA, the CDR3 is TGTGCCAGCAGCCATAGCGGGAGTTCTTACAATGAGCAGTTCTTC.

This clone turned up a few times. The chain carries TRBV27 and TRBJ2-3; 12 nucleotides line up with TRBD1. Trimming removed 4 bases from V and 3 bases from J; junction bases left unmatched: 2. Germline V gene data show CDR1 as MNHEY and CDR2 as SMNVEV (reference sequence). The CDR3 loop spans 15 amino acids. The CDR3 region has the DNA TGTGCCAGCAGTTCGGGACAGGGGGCGACAGATACGCAGTATTTT. It specifies CASSSGQGATDTQYF.

This clone has just one count. V gene TRBV4-3 combines with J gene TRBJ2-5; 9 bases are a match to TRBD1. The J call may be wrong; the DNA end is better matched by TRBJ2-7. Germline assignment: CDR1 LGHNA and CDR2 YSLEER. CDR3 size: 14 residues. This CDR3 reads CASSTGTGMYEQYF. The CDR3 coding sequence is TGCGCCAGCTCTACAGGGACAGGGATGTACGAGCAGTACTTC.

This chain uses TRBV7-2 with TRBJ2-7; TRBD2 agrees at 7 bases. This CDR3 has 16 residues. The V and J ends lost 7 bases and 0 bases, in that order; junction bases with no gene match: 12. The germline gives CDR1 SGHTA, CDR2 FQGNSA. The CDR3 DNA reads TGTGCCAGCACCATCGCTGGAGGCGGGAGCTCCTACGAGCAGTACTTC. It encodes CASTIAGGGSSYEQYF.

The chain uses TRBV6-5 and TRBJ1-1; tentatively, D is TRBD1 (5 bases). The germline V and J ends were trimmed by 5 bases and 4 bases, with 14 bases remaining between them. Germline V gene data show CDR1 as MNHEY and CDR2 as SVGAGI. The length of the CDR3 is 14 residues. CDR3 protein: CASSKPGSGTEAFF. CDR3 DNA: TGTGCCAGCAGTAAACCAGGGTCCGGCACTGAAGCTTTCTTT.

The genes are TRBV7-2 and TRBJ2-1; D gene unclear. This CDR3 comprises 13 residues. The germline gives CDR1 SGHTA, CDR2 FQGNSA. V was pared by 1 base and J by 3 bases, with 4 bases between. The CDR3 protein is CASSLVVYNEQFF. CDR3 DNA sequence: TGTGCCAGCAGCTTAGTCGTCTACAATGAGCAGTTCTTC.